The T cell receptor (beta chain) under discussion was sequenced for a study of control samples from healthy donors and cancer patients. Sequencing was performed with immunoSEQ multiplex PCR; in TCRdb, only in-frame clones are kept and a portion is missing. Among roughly 370,000 clones listed, around 90% were seen once. V lost 0 bases, J lost 0 bases, and 8 bases lay in between. Germline-derived CDR1 and CDR2 are MRHNA and SNTAGT. The CDR3 contains 15 residues. The specimen was PBMCs. The V and J genes are TRBV6-4 and TRBJ1-2; maybe TRBD1 (6 bases). This sequence was found in a middle-aged man with head and neck cancer. The CDR3 DNA reads as TGTGCCAGCAGTGACTCGGACAGCGCTAACTATGGCTACACCTTC. Encoded protein: CASSDSDSANYGYTF.